This is a list of T cell receptor beta chains from one sample in a study of blood T cell repertoires in COVID-19. This table comes from immunoSEQ multiplex PCR, and its TCRdb copy is limited to in-frame clones, with some not included. Altogether 150,000 to 190,000 clones are present, around nine tenths being singletons, with the ten largest covering over 2%. Sequencing was done on a sample of peripheral blood. These receptors all stem from a woman in her 70s with acute or convalescent COVID-19. Both conserved end residues are part of each CDR3. The D gene is left open where the match is weak. Size is stated for part of the rows, as once, few or many counts, or as a class when the clone is expanded.

clone size	CDR3 length	D gene	V gene	J gene	CDR3 protein
NA	16	TRBD1	TRBV10-2	TRBJ1-2	CASSESQPGQGRGYTF
few	15	NA	TRBV5-1	TRBJ1-6	CASSLAGRARSPLHF
NA	16	TRBD1	TRBV13	TRBJ1-1	CASSWRTGPWDTEAFF
NA	13	NA	TRBV5-4	TRBJ2-2	CASSSRLDGELFF
NA	16	TRBD1	TRBV7-6	TRBJ1-1	CASSLNGGQGNTEAFF
NA	15	TRBD1	TRBV27	TRBJ1-2	CASSSWTGGIYGYTF
NA	14	NA	TRBV7-2	TRBJ2-5	CASSLAGKGETQYF
once	13	NA	TRBV6-5	TRBJ1-5	CASSGVPYQPQHF
few	15	NA	TRBV11-1	TRBJ1-2	CASSSTQNRDSGYTF
NA	15	NA	TRBV28	TRBJ1-3	CASSFSGARGNTIYF
NA	14	NA	TRBV5-1	TRBJ1-5	CASSLEAGNQPQHF
NA	15	NA	TRBV6-5	TRBJ1-3	CAALPQSNSGNTIYF
NA	16	TRBD2	TRBV7-9	TRBJ2-7	CASRRTPGGDSYEQYF
NA	14	TRBD1	TRBV18	TRBJ2-7	CASSRTGESYEQYF
NA	15	TRBD1	TRBV19	TRBJ1-2	CASSIPGQGSYGYTF
NA	13	NA	TRBV19	TRBJ2-1	CASSRASSDEQFF
NA	16	TRBD1	TRBV6-6	TRBJ1-3	CASSFSGQDSGNTIYF
NA	15	NA	TRBV4-3	TRBJ2-7	CASSQEVQVGNEQYF
NA	16	NA	TRBV18	TRBJ2-5	CASSPVRGSHKETQYF
few	13	NA	TRBV12-3/TRBV12-4	TRBJ1-5	CASSEGLSQPQHF
NA	14	NA	TRBV15	TRBJ1-1	CATSRDQQGREAFF
once	15	TRBD1	TRBV19	TRBJ1-1	CASSPPTGGFKSAFF
NA	15	NA	TRBV25-1	TRBJ1-4	CASSAAGGTNEKLFF
NA	15	TRBD2	TRBV6-6	TRBJ2-5	CASSYVSGAQETQYF
NA	13	NA	TRBV6-5	TRBJ2-1	CASSPAGYNEQFF
NA	15	NA	TRBV6-5	TRBJ1-2	CASSYSFYTGNGYTF
NA	14	NA	TRBV15	TRBJ1-2	CATSRDTANYGYTF
NA	14	NA	TRBV6-5	TRBJ1-1	CASRNEGANTEAFF
once	20	TRBD1	TRBV24-1	TRBJ2-2	CATSDLQGTGAIRNTGELFF
NA	14	NA	TRBV6-5	TRBJ1-2	CASSYSTQGYGYTF
NA	15	NA	TRBV7-2	TRBJ1-4	CASSPYAGGVEKLFF
NA	15	NA	TRBV6-2/TRBV6-3	TRBJ1-2	CASSYDVTVSYGYTF
NA	15	NA	TRBV6-5	TRBJ1-4	CASRRHLGPNEKLFF
NA	16	TRBD1	TRBV5-1	TRBJ2-2	CASSLVGGVTTGELFF
NA	19	TRBD1	TRBV9	TRBJ2-5	CASSVNPGTGIPRLETQYF
NA	17	TRBD2	TRBV7-9	TRBJ2-1	CASSIRPGTSSYNEQFF
NA	13	NA	TRBV6-1	TRBJ2-6	CASSEQGANVLTF
NA	14	NA	TRBV3-1/TRBV3-2	TRBJ1-5	CASSQGARNQPQHF
NA	14	NA	TRBV27	TRBJ1-2	CASSLGVGDYGYTF
NA	16	NA	TRBV6-6	TRBJ1-1	CASSSGGQLKNTEAFF
NA	13	TRBD2	TRBV7-2	TRBJ2-7	CASSIPGLPGEYF
NA	17	TRBD1	TRBV19	TRBJ1-6	CASSTRPPGQGESPLHF
once	14	NA	TRBV18	TRBJ1-1	CASSLYDQNTEAFF
NA	12	NA	TRBV6-6	TRBJ2-1	CASRDRTNEQFF
NA	18	NA	TRBV15	TRBJ1-6	CATSRGVELPYNNSPLHF
NA	19	NA	TRBV28	TRBJ1-5	CASSFRQGWGPYSNQPQHF
NA	22	TRBD1	TRBV19	TRBJ1-5	CASSIDLALGTGWSYSNQPQHF
once	13	NA	TRBV30	TRBJ2-2	CAWSAGNTGELFF
NA	14	TRBD1	TRBV6-6	TRBJ2-2	CASRDRVGTGELFF
NA	16	NA	TRBV28	TRBJ2-1	CASRGGSGGYYNEQFF
NA	16	NA	TRBV30	TRBJ2-7	CAWTIPRPLRGYEQYF